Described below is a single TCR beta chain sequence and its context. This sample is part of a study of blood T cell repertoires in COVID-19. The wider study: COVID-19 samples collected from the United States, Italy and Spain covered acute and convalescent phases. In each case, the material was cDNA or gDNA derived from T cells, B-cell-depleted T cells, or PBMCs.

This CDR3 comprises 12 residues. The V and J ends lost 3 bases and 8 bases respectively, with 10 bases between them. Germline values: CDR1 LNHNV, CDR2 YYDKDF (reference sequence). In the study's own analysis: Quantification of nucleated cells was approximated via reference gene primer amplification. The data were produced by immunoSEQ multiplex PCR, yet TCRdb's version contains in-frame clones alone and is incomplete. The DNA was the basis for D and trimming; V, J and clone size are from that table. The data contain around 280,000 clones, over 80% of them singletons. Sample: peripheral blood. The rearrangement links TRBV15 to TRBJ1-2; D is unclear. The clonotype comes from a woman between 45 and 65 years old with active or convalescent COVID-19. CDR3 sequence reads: CATSRVREGYTF. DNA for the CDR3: TGTGCCACCAGCAGGGTGCGAGAGGGCTACACCTTC. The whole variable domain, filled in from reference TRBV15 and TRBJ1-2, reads DAMVIQNPRYQVTQFGKPVTLSCSQTLNHNVMYWYQQKSSQAPKLLFHYYDKDFNNEADTPDNFQSRRPNTSFCFLDIRSPGLGDTAMYLCATSRVREGYTFGSGTRLTVV.